Shown below are 22 T cell receptor beta chains from a single sample sequenced in a study of blood T cell repertoires in COVID-19 (dated by TCRdb to 2018 to 2020). Library method: the immunoSEQ multiplex PCR assay. The clones in this table, taken by TCRdb from immuneACCESS, are in-frame only. Not every clone is retained; where verified, under half of the shortfall comes from an unresolved V gene, and the cause of the rest is unknown. This sample has about 150,000 clones in its table, and roughly 83% of those were observed once. Of the sample, 9.5% to 13% falls within the top ten clones. Sequencing was performed on peripheral blood. All receptors derive from a woman aged 55-75 years with COVID-19, enrolled during active disease.

This chain joins TRBV11-2 and TRBJ1-1, with TRBD1 identical over 7 bases. The germline CDR1 and CDR2 sequences are SGHAT and FQNNGV. The ends lost 1 base at V and 1 base at J; junction bases unmatched: 0. This CDR3 is 14 amino acids long. CDR3 DNA: TGTGCCAGCAGCTTAGGACAGGGGAACACTGAAGCTTTCTTT. It yields the protein CASSLGQGNTEAFF.

In nucleotides, the CDR3 is TGTGCCAGCAGACTAGACAGGGGAATAGGTGAGCAGTTCTTC. Residues: CASRLDRGIGEQFF. This chain uses TRBV27 with TRBJ2-1, with 8 bases lining up with TRBD1. Trimming cost V 6 bases and J 9 bases; bases outside gene matches: 10. CDR3 length: 14 residues. CDR1 and CDR2 from the germline V gene are MNHEY and SMNVEV (reference sequence).

The genes are TRBV5-1 and TRBJ1-2; no definite D call. This CDR3 is built from 13 residues. The V end lost 4 bases, the J end lost 4 bases, and 11 bases lay between the germline ends. CDR1 and CDR2 from the germline V gene are SGHRS and YFSETQ. The CDR3 protein is CASSGNWAYGYTF. The DNA of the CDR3 is TGCGCCAGCAGCGGCAATTGGGCCTATGGCTACACCTTC.

The chain links TRBV5-1 to TRBJ2-5, with TRBD2 matching over 9 bases. CDR3 size: 15 residues. In germline, CDR1 is SGHRS, CDR2 YFSETQ. V lost 0 bases and J lost 5; bases outside the gene matches: 5. The CDR3 sequence is CASSLARLAGETQYF. The CDR3 region has the DNA TGCGCCAGCAGCTTGGCCAGGCTAGCGGGGGAGACCCAGTACTTC.

The CDR3 DNA follows: TGTGCCAGCAGCTTAGTTTTACAGGGCGATAGCAATCAGCCCCAGCATTTT. It yields the protein CASSLVLQGDSNQPQHF. The chain employs TRBV7-9 and TRBJ1-5; perhaps TRBD1 as D (6 bases). This CDR3 is built from 17 residues. V was clipped by 1 base and J by 0 bases, with 13 bases between them. CDR1 and CDR2 (germline): SEHNR, FQNEAQ (reference sequence). Using reference TRBV7-9 and TRBJ1-5 for the parts outside the CDR3, the full variable domain is DTGVSQNPRHKITKRGQNVTFRCDPISEHNRLYWYRQTLGQGPEFLTYFQNEAQLEKSRLLSDRFSAERPKGSFSTLEIQRTEQGDSAMYLCASSLVLQGDSNQPQHFGDGTRLSIL.

The V and J genes are TRBV19 and TRBJ2-5, with 7 nucleotides matching TRBD2. Germline CDR1 LNHDA, CDR2 SQIVND (reference sequence). CDR3 length: 15 amino acids. Losses at the gene ends were 0 bases for V and 5 bases for J; bases not matched to a gene: 6. CDR3 in amino acids: CASSIDIREGETQYF. CDR3 nucleotides: TGTGCCAGTAGTATAGATATTAGGGAGGGGGAGACCCAGTACTTC.

This chain uses TRBV13 with TRBJ2-2; maybe TRBD1 (6 bases). Germline CDR1 PRHDT, CDR2 FYEKMQ (reference sequence). CDR3 length: 14 amino acids. With 5 bases removed from V and 6 bases from J, the gap between germline ends came to 13 bases. The CDR3 nucleotides read TGTGCCAGCAGCCCGAACAGGGTCGCCGGGGAGCTGTTTTTT. Amino acids: CASSPNRVAGELFF.

The V call is TRBV3-1 (or the pseudogene TRBV3-2), the J call TRBJ1-2; 7 bases align to TRBD1. After removal of 5 bases from V and 6 bases from J, the junction contained 9 bases not matched to a gene. The germline V gene encodes CDR1 LGHDT and CDR2 YNNKEL (reference sequence). This CDR3 has 14 residues. CDR3 residues: CASSSLQGVDGYTF. CDR3 DNA sequence: TGTGCCAGCAGCTCCCTGCAGGGGGTTGATGGCTACACCTTC.

Only one count was recorded for this clone. J is TRBJ1-4 and V is TRBV7-8; TRBD1 might be the D (6 bases). The germline V and J ends were trimmed by 1 base and 3 bases, with 9 bases remaining between them. The CDR3 has 15 amino acids. Germline CDR1 SGHVS, CDR2 FQNEAQ. The CDR3 sequence: CASSLVGGANEKLFF. CDR3 in DNA: TGTGCCAGCAGCTTAGTAGGGGGTGCTAATGAAAAACTGTTTTTT.

The V call is TRBV12-5, the J call TRBJ2-5; TRBD2 aligns across 8 bases. This CDR3 is 15 amino acids long. Germline-derived CDR1 and CDR2 are LGHNT and FRNRAP. Trimming removed 2 bases from V and 4 bases from J; junction bases left unmatched: 6. CDR3 loop: CASGLTGGAAETQYF. Here the CDR3 DNA reads TGTGCTAGTGGTTTGACCGGGGGGGCCGCAGAGACCCAGTACTTC.

The chain joins TRBV5-1 to TRBJ2-7, with 10 bases lining up with TRBD1. CDR1 is SGHRS and CDR2 is YFSETQ in the germline V gene. V shed 4 bases, J shed 1 base, and the junction held 5 bases outside the gene matches. The CDR3 covers 15 residues. CDR3 bases: TGCGCCAGCAGCCCCGGGGACAGGGGATCCTACGAGCAGTACTTC. Translation: CASSPGDRGSYEQYF.

This clone came up a few times. The CDR3 nucleotides are TGTGCCAGCAGTTTAGGGGGGAGGGTAGACAAAGCTTTCTTT. Protein: CASSLGGRVDKAFF. The V and J genes are TRBV27 and TRBJ1-1; possibly TRBD1 for D (5 bases). V shed 2 bases and J shed 9 bases, with 16 bases lying between them. Germline CDR1 reads MNHEY; CDR2 reads SMNVEV (reference sequence). This CDR3 has 14 residues.

The chain uses TRBV29-1 and TRBJ1-2; 12 bases map to TRBD1. This CDR3 has 15 amino acids. Germline CDR1 is SQVTM and CDR2 is ANQGSEA. J lost 6 bases, V lost 7 bases, and 12 bases had no gene match. As DNA, the CDR3 is TGCAGCGCCACACCCGGGACAGGGGGCGCAGATGGCTACACCTTC. This codes for CSATPGTGGADGYTF.

This clone showed up just once. With a much larger clone just one base away, this may be a read error. CDR3 loop: CASSQSGSSYEQYF. As DNA, the CDR3 is TGCGCCAGCAGCCAAAGCGGGAGCTCCTACGAGCAGTACTTC. The gene calls are TRBV4-1 and TRBJ2-7; the match to TRBD2 covers 8 bases. The CDR3 loop spans 14 amino acids. Germline lookup yields CDR1 MGHRA and CDR2 YSYEKL. With 2 bases clipped from V and 0 bases from J, the junction kept 0 bases outside the gene matches.

The CDR3 loop reads CASSLFRNWGQGKNQPQHF. In nucleotides, the CDR3 is TGTGCCAGCAGCTTATTCAGGAACTGGGGGCAGGGGAAAAATCAGCCCCAGCATTTT. The chain recombines TRBV5-6 with TRBJ1-5; D is possibly TRBD1 (6 bases). The CDR3 contains 19 residues. Germline CDR1 is SGHDT and CDR2 is YYEEEE. V was pared by 2 bases and J by 4 bases, with 25 bases between. The complete variable domain, with remaining parts taken from reference TRBV5-6 and TRBJ1-5, reads DAGVTQSPTHLIKTRGQQVTLRCSPKSGHDTVSWYQQALGQGPQFIFQYYEEEERQRGNFPDRFSGHQFPNYSSELNVNALLLGDSALYLCASSLFRNWGQGKNQPQHFGDGTRLSIL.

The chain has TRBV5-1 and TRBJ2-6, with TRBD1 matching over 9 bases. V lost 1 base to trimming and J lost 1 base; unmatched junction nucleotides: 6. The germline V gene encodes CDR1 SGHRS and CDR2 YFSETQ. This CDR3 is built from 18 residues. CDR3 amino acids: CASSLSRQGVSGANVLTF. The CDR3 nucleotides read TGCGCCAGCAGCTTGTCGAGACAGGGGGTTTCTGGGGCCAACGTCCTGACTTTC.

The chain has TRBV11-2 and TRBJ1-6; TRBD1 might be the D (5 bases). CDR1 is SGHAT and CDR2 is FQNNGV in the germline V gene. The CDR3 is made up of 15 amino acids. With 5 bases removed from V and 15 bases from J, the gap between germline ends came to 23 bases. The CDR3 nucleotides read TGTGCCAGCAGCCTTAAAGGGCGAACAGGCACAATCCTCCACTTT. Amino acid sequence: CASSLKGRTGTILHF.

The DNA for the CDR3 is TGTGCCAGCAGCCCAGGAGGAACAGTGGAGACCCAGTACTTC. It encodes CASSPGGTVETQYF. The V and J genes are TRBV9 and TRBJ2-5, with a tentative D call TRBD2 (5 bases). The CDR3 contains 14 residues. CDR1 is SGDLS and CDR2 is YYNGEE in the germline V gene. The V gene lost 4 bases and the J gene lost 5 bases, with 15 bases spanning the gap.

The chain has TRBV6-5 and TRBJ1-1, with D perhaps TRBD1 (5 bases). V lost 7 bases and J 8 bases, leaving 23 bases between the germline ends. The CDR3 extends over 15 amino acids. The germline V gene encodes CDR1 MNHEY and CDR2 SVGAGI. The CDR3 loop is CASIPYGAPAGEAFF. In DNA, the CDR3 is TGTGCCAGCATTCCCTACGGGGCCCCCGCGGGGGAAGCTTTCTTT.

This rearrangement joins TRBV20-1 to TRBJ2-1, with a possible D match to TRBD2 (6 bases). V dropped 3 bases and J dropped 0 bases, with 12 bases sitting between them. The CDR3 loop spans 15 amino acids. Germline V gene data show CDR1 as DFQATT and CDR2 as SNEGSKA (reference sequence). The CDR3 DNA reads as TGCAGTGCTAGTTTTGGGGGAGGCTCCTACAATGAGCAGTTCTTC. The encoded protein is CSASFGGGSYNEQFF.

The chain joins TRBV6-5 to TRBJ2-2; 8 nucleotides align to TRBD2. The CDR3 extends over 14 amino acids. With V trimmed by 9 bases and J by 1 base, 4 bases remained unmatched. In germline, CDR1 is MNHEY, CDR2 SVGAGI. CDR3 in amino acids: CARRAGGNTGELFF. The DNA for the CDR3 is TGTGCCAGGCGGGCGGGAGGGAACACCGGGGAGCTGTTTTTT.

The genes are TRBV15 and TRBJ1-4, with D maybe TRBD1 (6 bases). Germline V CDR1 and CDR2: LNHNV, YYDKDF (reference sequence). Deletions cut 5 bases from V and 7 bases from J, with 26 bases between. The CDR3 spans 18 residues. CDR3 nucleotides: TGTGCCACCAGCGCCCCATCCAGGGGCCCCGGGGAATTTGAAAAACTGTTTTTT. Residues: CATSAPSRGPGEFEKLFF.